Included here is one T cell receptor beta chain sequence, with context. No antigen is known for it. Per-base quality was not reported, and no clone a single base away is much larger than it. Collaborating institutions collected whole blood in K2EDTA tubes following their own protocols. Collaborator samples were shipped for TCRbeta analysis as frozen whole blood, isolated PBMCs, or DNA extracted from either sample type. This record belongs to a study of blood T cell repertoires in COVID-19 (dated by TCRdb to 2020 to 2022). For the study in its entirety: The collaborator samples originated in the United States, Italy and Spain and spanned the acute and convalescent phases of COVID-19. The prospective study material was composed of cDNA or gDNA derived from T cells, B-cell-depleted T cells, or PBMCs. Subjects who had been exposed to COVID-19, were actively infected with it, or had recovered from it provided the deeply sampled blood TCRbeta repertoires that made up the dataset. The repertoires were released in a freely available public database intended as a resource for research on the immune response to SARS-CoV-2. Samples came from the ongoing ImmuneRACE study (first 160 participants) plus 1,254 subjects from 6 global collaborators. A de-identified subject ID, COVID-19 status, age in years and sex were almost always included in the sample metadata. Where available, HLA class I and class II types were obtained from metadata supplied by the sample provider rather than from assay-based typing.

CDR1 SGHRS and CDR2 YFSETQ are derived from the germline V gene. Counted from cysteine to phenylalanine, this CDR3 has 16 amino acids. CDR3 DNA only is kept here, 48 bases in frame from base 1. V loses 0 bases of germline sequence and J loses 2 bases, and the interval between the two ends is 12 bases. TCRbeta CDR3 regions were amplified from genomic DNA by means of the immunoSEQ Assay, a bias-controlled multiplex PCR. In the original analysis: The number of nucleated cells in each sample was estimated from the amplification of reference gene primers within the assay. To quantify the absolute abundance of each unique TCRbeta CDR3 rearrangement, sequence reads were collapsed and filtered. For each sample, productive Simpson clonality was calculated as the square root of Simpson's diversity index across productive rearrangements. This is the immuneACCESS table as TCRdb keeps it, with only in-frame sequences that have V and J called. A part of the clones is gone; compared with another copy, unresolved V genes explain less than half, and the rest is unexplained. V, J and clone size were drawn from that table, and D and trimming were deduced from the DNA. This sample holds a few hundred thousand clones; 75% to 90% were observed only once. Around 7.8% of the sample comes from the top ten.

Paper-wide results and their limitations: The quantity of clinical and demographic metadata differed by source and by participant and was supplied without curation.

This sequence was found in a human donor in a cohort sampled during active COVID-19. The sequenced sample was peripheral blood. The rearrangement combines TRBV5-1 with TRBJ2-4, with an unclear D gene assignment. The CDR3 reads as follows: CASSLVVAGPKNIQYF. The base sequence is TGCGCCAGCAGCTTGGTGGTCGCTGGGCCCAAAAACATTCAGTACTTC.